The 2 T cell receptor beta chains presented below share a single source sample, sequenced in a study of PD-L1 blockade in urothelial cancer. Measured with immunoSEQ multiplex PCR; TCRdb has only the in-frame clones, and not every one. The table records approximately 100,000 clones, about 90% of them present only once. The source was PBMCs, collected around atezolizumab (anti-PD-L1) treatment. The receptors shown here come from a woman older than 75 with urothelial cancer.

V and J are TRBV6-5 and TRBJ2-5; D unclear. Germline V lookup: CDR1 MNHEY, CDR2 SVGAGI. The CDR3 length is 14 residues. V lost 0 bases and J 0 bases, leaving 5 bases between the germline ends. The CDR3 is CASSYSRNQETQYF. CDR3 coding DNA: TGTGCCAGCAGTTACTCCAGGAACCAAGAGACCCAGTACTTC.

The chain carries TRBV11-1 and TRBJ2-1; tentative D call: TRBD2 (7 bases). The CDR3 contains 15 residues. Germline CDR1 and CDR2: SGHAT and FQDESV (reference sequence). Trimming removed 1 base from V and 4 bases from J, with 11 bases in between. The CDR3 sequence: CASSLEGGVYNEQFF. For the CDR3, the DNA is TGTGCCAGCAGCTTAGAAGGGGGGGTTTACAATGAGCAGTTCTTC.